The clone carrying this TCR beta chain appeared many times. Its antigen is unknown. This sample was taken from a study of neurological immune-mediated disorders. Study-wide points: None of the CDR3 amino acid sequences of expanded clones recurred across subjects, suggesting private repertoires in all groups. The greatest degree of TCR clonal expansion was observed in HTLV-1-associated myelopathy, with the lowest in multiple sclerosis, below that of healthy controls.

Time point noted: longitudinal time-point 3. Trimming at V came to 4 bases and at J to 2 bases, leaving 10 bases not matched to a gene. The CDR3 extends over 16 amino acids. Germline CDR1 SGHRS, CDR2 YFSETQ. Via MiXCR, TCRdb re-called the 5' RACE reads, giving one row per CDR3 protein. Altogether some 43,000 distinct CDR3 sequences are present, approximately 11% being singletons, with the ten largest covering approximately 9%. The sample was PBMCs. The V and J genes are TRBV5-1 and TRBJ2-5; 8 nucleotides agree with TRBD2. This TCR was sampled from a male donor with HTLV-1-associated myelopathy (HAM/TSP). In nucleotides, the CDR3 is TGCGCCAGCAGCACGGGGAATAGCGGGGTACAAGAGACCCAGTACTTC. Its translation is CASSTGNSGVQETQYF.